The clone carrying this TCR beta chain was seen repeatedly, ten times or more. Its antigen is still unknown. The source of the sample is a study of CD8 T cells in ankylosing spondylitis. Study-wide findings and caveats: Seemingly distinctive of ankylosing spondylitis blood was a TCR beta motif formed by eight highly homologous variants. Earlier studies detected some motif variants in reactive arthritis synovial fluid and blood.

TCRdb re-analysed the 5' RACE reads in MiXCR, keeping a single row per CDR3 protein. Of 10,000 to 15,000 distinct CDR3 sequences detected, approximately 3% appear once; the ten largest clones hold under 9%. V was trimmed by 0 bases and J by 3 bases, leaving 7 bases between them. The CDR3 covers 14 residues. Germline CDR1 reads SGDLS; CDR2 reads YYNGEE. V is TRBV9 and J is TRBJ2-1; D remains ambiguous. The receptor comes from a male donor with ankylosing spondylitis or in good health (not recorded which). Sequencing was done on a sample of blood, either unsorted or a sorted T cell fraction (not recorded which). The DNA of the CDR3 is TGTGCCAGCAGCGTAGAACTCAACTACAATGAGCAGTTCTTC. Its translation: CASSVELNYNEQFF. The full variable domain, rest sourced from reference TRBV9 and TRBJ2-1, is DSGVTQTPKHLITATGQRVTLRCSPRSGDLSVYWYQQSLDQGLQFLIQYYNGEERAKGNILERFSAQQFPDLHSELNLSSLELGDSALYFCASSVELNYNEQFFGPGTRLTVL.